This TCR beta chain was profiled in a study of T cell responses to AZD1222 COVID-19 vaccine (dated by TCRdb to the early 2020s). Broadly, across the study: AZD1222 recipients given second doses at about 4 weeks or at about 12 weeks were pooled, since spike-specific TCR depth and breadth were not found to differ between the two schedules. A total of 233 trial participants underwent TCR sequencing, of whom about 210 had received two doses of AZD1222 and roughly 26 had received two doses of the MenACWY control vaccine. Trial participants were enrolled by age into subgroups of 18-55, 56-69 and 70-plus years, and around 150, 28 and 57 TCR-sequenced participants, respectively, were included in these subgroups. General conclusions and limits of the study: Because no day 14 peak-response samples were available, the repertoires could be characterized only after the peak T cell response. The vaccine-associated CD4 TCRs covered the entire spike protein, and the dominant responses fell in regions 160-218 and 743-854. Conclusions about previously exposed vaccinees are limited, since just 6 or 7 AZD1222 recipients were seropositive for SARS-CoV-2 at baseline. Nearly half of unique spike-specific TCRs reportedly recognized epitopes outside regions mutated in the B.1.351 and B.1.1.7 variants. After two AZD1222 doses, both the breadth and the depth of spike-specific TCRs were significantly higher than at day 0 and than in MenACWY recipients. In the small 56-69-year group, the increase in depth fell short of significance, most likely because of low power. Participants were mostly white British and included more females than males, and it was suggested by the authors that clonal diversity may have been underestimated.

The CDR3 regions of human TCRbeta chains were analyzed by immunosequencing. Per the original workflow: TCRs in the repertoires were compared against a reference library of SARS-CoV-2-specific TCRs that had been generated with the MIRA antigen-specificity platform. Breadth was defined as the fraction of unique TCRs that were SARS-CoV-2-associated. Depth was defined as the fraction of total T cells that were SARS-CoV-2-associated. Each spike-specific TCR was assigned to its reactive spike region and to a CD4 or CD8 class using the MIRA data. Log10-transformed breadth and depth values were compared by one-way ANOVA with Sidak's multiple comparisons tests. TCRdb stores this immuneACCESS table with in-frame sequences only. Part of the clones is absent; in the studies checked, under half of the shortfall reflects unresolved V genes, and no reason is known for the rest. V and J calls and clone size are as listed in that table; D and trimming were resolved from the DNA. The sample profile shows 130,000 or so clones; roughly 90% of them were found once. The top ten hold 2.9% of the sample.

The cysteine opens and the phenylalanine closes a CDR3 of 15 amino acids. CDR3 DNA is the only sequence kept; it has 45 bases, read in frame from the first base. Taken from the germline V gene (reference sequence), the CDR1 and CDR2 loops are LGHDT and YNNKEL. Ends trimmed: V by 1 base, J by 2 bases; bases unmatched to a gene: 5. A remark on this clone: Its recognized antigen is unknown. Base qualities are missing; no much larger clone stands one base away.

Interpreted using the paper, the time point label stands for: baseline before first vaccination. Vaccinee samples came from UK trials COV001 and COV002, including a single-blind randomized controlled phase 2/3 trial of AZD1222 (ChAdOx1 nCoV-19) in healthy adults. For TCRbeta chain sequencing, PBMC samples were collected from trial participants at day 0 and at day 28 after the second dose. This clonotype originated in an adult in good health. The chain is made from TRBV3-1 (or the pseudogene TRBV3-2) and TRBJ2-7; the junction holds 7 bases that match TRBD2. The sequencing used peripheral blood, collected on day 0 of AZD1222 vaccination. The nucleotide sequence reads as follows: TGTGCCAGCAGCCAAGGTTCTAGCGGCGCCTACGAGCAGTACTTC. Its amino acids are CASSQGSSGAYEQYF.